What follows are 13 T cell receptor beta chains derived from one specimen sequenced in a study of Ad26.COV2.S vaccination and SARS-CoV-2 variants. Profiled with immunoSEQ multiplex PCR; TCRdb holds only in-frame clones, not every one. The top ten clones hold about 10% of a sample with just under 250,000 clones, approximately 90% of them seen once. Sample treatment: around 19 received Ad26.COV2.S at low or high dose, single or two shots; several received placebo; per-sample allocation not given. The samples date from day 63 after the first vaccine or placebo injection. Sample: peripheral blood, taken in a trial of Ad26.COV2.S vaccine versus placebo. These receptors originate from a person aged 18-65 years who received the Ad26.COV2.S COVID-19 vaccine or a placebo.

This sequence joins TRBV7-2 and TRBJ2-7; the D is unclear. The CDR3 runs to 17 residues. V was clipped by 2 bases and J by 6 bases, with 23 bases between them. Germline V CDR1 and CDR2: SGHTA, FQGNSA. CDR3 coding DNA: TGTGCCAGCAGCTTAAGAGCAGGCGGCCGGTTCTTAGGCGAGCAGTACTTC. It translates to CASSLRAGGRFLGEQYF.

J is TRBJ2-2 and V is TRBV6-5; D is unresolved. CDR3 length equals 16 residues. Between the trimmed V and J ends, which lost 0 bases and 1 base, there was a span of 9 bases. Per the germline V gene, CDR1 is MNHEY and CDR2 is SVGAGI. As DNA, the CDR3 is TGTGCCAGCAGTTACTCTCCGGACCAGAACACCGGGGAGCTGTTTTTT. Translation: CASSYSPDQNTGELFF.

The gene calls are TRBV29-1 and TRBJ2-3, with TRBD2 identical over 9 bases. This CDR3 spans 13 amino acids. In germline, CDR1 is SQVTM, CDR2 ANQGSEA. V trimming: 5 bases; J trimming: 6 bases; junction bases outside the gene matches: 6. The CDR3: CSVPGLATDTQYF. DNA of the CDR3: TGCAGCGTTCCGGGACTAGCAACTGATACGCAGTATTTT.

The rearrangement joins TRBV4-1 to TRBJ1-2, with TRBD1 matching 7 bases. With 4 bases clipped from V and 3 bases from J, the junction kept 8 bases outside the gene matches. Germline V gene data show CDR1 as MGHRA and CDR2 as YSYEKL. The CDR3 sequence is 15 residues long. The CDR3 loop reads CASSLRAGGDYGYTF. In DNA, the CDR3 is TGCGCCAGCAGCCTTCGGGCAGGGGGTGACTATGGCTACACCTTC.

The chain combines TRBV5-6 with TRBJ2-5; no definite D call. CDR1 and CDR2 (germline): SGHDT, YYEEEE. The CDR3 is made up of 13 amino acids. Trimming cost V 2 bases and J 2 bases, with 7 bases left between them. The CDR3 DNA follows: TGTGCCAGCAGCTTCGGCAGTCAAGAGACCCAGTACTTC. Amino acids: CASSFGSQETQYF.

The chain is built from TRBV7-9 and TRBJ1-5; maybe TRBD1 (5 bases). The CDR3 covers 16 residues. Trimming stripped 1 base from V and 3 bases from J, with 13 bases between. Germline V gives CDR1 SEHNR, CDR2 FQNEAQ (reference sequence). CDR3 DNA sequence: TGTGCCAGCAGCTTAGTCGCAGGGACGACCAATCAGCCCCAGCATTTT. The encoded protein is CASSLVAGTTNQPQHF.

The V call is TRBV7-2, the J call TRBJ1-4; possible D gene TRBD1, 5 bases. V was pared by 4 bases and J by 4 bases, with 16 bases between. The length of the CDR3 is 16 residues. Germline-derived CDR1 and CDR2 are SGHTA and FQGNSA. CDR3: CASSSRPPGVNEKLFF. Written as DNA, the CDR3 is TGTGCCAGCAGCTCTAGGCCCCCGGGGGTTAATGAAAAACTGTTTTTT. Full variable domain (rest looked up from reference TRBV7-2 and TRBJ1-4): GAGVSQSPSNKVTEKGKDVELRCDPISGHTALYWYRQSLGQGLEFLIYFQGNSAPDKSGLPSDRFSAERTGGSVSTLTIQRTQQEDSAVYLCASSSRPPGVNEKLFFGSGTQLSVL.

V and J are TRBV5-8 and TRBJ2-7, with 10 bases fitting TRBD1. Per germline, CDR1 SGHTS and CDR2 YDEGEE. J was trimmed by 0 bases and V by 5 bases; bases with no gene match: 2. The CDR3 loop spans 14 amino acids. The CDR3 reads CASRGQGSSYEQYF. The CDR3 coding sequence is TGTGCCAGCAGGGGACAGGGGAGCTCCTACGAGCAGTACTTC.

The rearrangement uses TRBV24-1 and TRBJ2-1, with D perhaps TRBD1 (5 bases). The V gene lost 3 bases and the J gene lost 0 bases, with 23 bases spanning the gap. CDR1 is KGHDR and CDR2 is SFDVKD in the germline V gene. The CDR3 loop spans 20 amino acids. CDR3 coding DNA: TGTGCCACCAGTGATCTTGATACCCGCGGTACAGGAAGCTCCTACAATGAGCAGTTCTTC. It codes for CATSDLDTRGTGSSYNEQFF.

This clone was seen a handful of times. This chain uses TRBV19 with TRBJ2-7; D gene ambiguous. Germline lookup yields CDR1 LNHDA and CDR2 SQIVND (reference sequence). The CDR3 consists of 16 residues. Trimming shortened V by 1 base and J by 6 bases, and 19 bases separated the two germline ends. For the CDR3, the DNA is TGTGCCAGTAGTATAGGCCCCACCCGGGTCTTGGGCGAGCAGTACTTC. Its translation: CASSIGPTRVLGEQYF.

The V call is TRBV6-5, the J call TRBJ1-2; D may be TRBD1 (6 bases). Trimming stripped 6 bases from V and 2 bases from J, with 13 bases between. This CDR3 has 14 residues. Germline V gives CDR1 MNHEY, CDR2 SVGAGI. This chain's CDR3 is CASSTGISNYGYTF. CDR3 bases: TGTGCCAGCAGCACAGGGATCTCGAACTATGGCTACACCTTC.

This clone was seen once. The CDR3 sequence: CAWTKTKAFF. CDR3 nucleotides: TGTGCCTGGACCAAGACCAAAGCTTTCTTT. The genes are TRBV30 and TRBJ1-1; D gene ambiguous. V was pared by 4 bases and J by 9 bases, with 9 bases between. Germline V CDR1 and CDR2: GTSNPN, SVGIG (reference sequence). This CDR3 is built from 10 residues.

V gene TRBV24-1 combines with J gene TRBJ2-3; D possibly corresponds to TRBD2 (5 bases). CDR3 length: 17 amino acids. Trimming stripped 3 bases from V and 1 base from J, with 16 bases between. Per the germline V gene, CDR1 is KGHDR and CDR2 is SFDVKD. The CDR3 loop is CATSDLGGSVRTDTQYF. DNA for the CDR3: TGTGCCACCAGTGATCTCGGAGGTAGCGTCCGCACAGATACGCAGTATTTT.